Listed here are 22 T cell receptor beta chains from one sample, sequenced in a study of cytomegalovirus exposure and HLA in healthy donors (dated by TCRdb to about 2017). The library was prepared using the immunoSEQ multiplex PCR assay. For the multiplex PCR, a mixture combining 60 forward primers for TCR Vbeta segments and 13 reverse primers for TCR Jbeta segments was used. Here the immuneACCESS table is served through TCRdb, limited to in-frame sequences with V and J called. Missing clones are a known gap in these copies; in checked studies unresolved V genes cover under half, and the rest lacks a known reason. The sample table records fewer than 150,000 clones; just under 80% of these occur just once. The ten biggest clones cover roughly 2.2% of the sample. Specimen: PBMCs. Receptor source: a man younger than 40 in good health and CMV-seronegative.

The chain couples TRBV28 to TRBJ1-4, with 11 bases fitting TRBD1. This CDR3 spans 15 amino acids. V lost 8 bases to trimming and J lost 0 bases; unmatched junction nucleotides: 2. Looked up from germline, CDR1 is MDHEN and CDR2 is SYDVKM. DNA for the CDR3: TGTGCCAGCGGACAGGGGGCCGCAACTAATGAAAAACTGTTTTTT. It translates to CASGQGAATNEKLFF.

V usage is TRBV6-1 and J usage is TRBJ2-4; 13 bases match TRBD2. Germline V gene sequence: CDR1 MNHNS, CDR2 SASEGT. Trimming at V came to 4 bases and at J to 0 bases, leaving 6 bases not matched to a gene. CDR3 length: 18 amino acids. The CDR3 bases are TGTGCCAGCAGTGCGACTAGCGGGGGGCGGATAGCCAAAAACATTCAGTACTTC. Amino acids: CASSATSGGRIAKNIQYF.

This clone came up once. A read error may account for a junction end that differs from germline. The rearrangement joins TRBV7-9 to TRBJ1-6; D perhaps matches TRBD1 (6 bases). Looked up from germline, CDR1 is SEHNR and CDR2 is FQNEAQ (reference sequence). This CDR3 contains 15 residues. CDR3 protein: CATGLGAGGNSPLNF. CDR3 in DNA: TGTGCCACCGGGCTGGGGGCCGGGGGGAATTCACCCCTCAACTTT.

This clone was counted a single time. J is TRBJ2-5 and V is TRBV7-9, with D tentatively TRBD1 (6 bases). The germline CDR1 and CDR2 sequences are SEHNR and FQNEAQ (reference sequence). This CDR3 spans 13 amino acids. Trimming left V 5 bases short and J 4 bases short, with 11 bases between. The CDR3 DNA sequence: TGTGCCAGCAGCCCAGTGGGGGCAGAGACCCAGTACTTC. Translated: CASSPVGAETQYF.

Only a few counts were recorded for this clone. This chain joins TRBV28 and TRBJ1-1; 7 nucleotides agree with TRBD1. CDR3 size: 15 residues. J gave up 1 base and V 8 bases, and 10 bases lay outside the gene matches. Germline values: CDR1 MDHEN, CDR2 SYDVKM. The CDR3: CASPGNAGGNTEAFF. In DNA form, the CDR3 reads TGTGCCAGCCCCGGTAACGCAGGGGGGAACACTGAAGCTTTCTTT.

V usage is TRBV5-4 and J usage is TRBJ2-1; 10 bases fit TRBD1. This CDR3 has 14 amino acids. CDR1 is SGHNT, CDR2 YYREEE, per germline (reference sequence). The V segment lost 5 bases and the J segment 7 bases; nucleotides outside the gene matches: 6. CDR3 bases: TGTGCCAGCAGTTCGACAGGGGGCAAGAATGAGCAGTTCTTC. This encodes CASSSTGGKNEQFF.

V usage is TRBV4-1 and J usage is TRBJ2-5, with 15 nucleotides matching TRBD2. J gave up 5 bases and V 6 bases, and 7 bases lay outside the gene matches. Germline V gene sequence: CDR1 MGHRA, CDR2 YSYEKL. This CDR3 is 16 amino acids long. CDR3 region: CASSRTSGGDLETQYF. In DNA, the CDR3 is TGCGCCAGCAGTCGGACTAGCGGGGGGGACCTTGAGACCCAGTACTTC.

The CDR3 region is CASSSRLAGDGTDTQYF. The CDR3 DNA reads as TGTGCCAGCAGCTCGAGACTAGCGGGAGATGGGACAGATACGCAGTATTTT. This sequence joins TRBV7-9 and TRBJ2-3, with 12 bases fitting TRBD2. Germline V gene data show CDR1 as SEHNR and CDR2 as FQNEAQ (reference sequence). The trim removed 4 bases at V and 3 bases at J, leaving 8 bases unmatched. The CDR3 loop spans 17 amino acids.

The chain links TRBV10-3 to TRBJ2-3, with TRBD2 matching over 7 bases. CDR1 is ENHRY and CDR2 is SYGVKD in the germline V gene. V lost 7 bases and J lost 0; bases outside the gene matches: 16. This CDR3 comprises 18 residues. The CDR3 DNA reads TGTGCCATCACCCCAGGCGAAGGACTAGGACCGAGCACAGATACGCAGTATTTT. This encodes CAITPGEGLGPSTDTQYF.

The J gene is TRBJ2-2, the V gene TRBV18; 11 bases line up with TRBD2. V lost 0 bases, J lost 3 bases, and 6 bases stayed unmatched. The CDR3 runs 18 residues. The germline V gene encodes CDR1 KGHSH and CDR2 LQKENI. The CDR3 region has the DNA TGTGCCAGCTCACCACCTGGGCTAGCGGGAGGACACACCGGGGAGCTGTTTTTT. Residues: CASSPPGLAGGHTGELFF.

This rearrangement joins TRBV7-6 to TRBJ2-7; 9 bases match TRBD2. V lost 1 base to trimming and J lost 6 bases; unmatched junction nucleotides: 4. The germline CDR1 and CDR2 sequences are SGHVS and FNYEAQ. This CDR3 contains 14 residues. The CDR3 protein is CASSLVAGEVEQYF. The CDR3 DNA is TGTGCCAGCAGCTTAGTAGCGGGAGAGGTCGAGCAGTACTTC.

The J gene is TRBJ2-5, the V gene TRBV14, with 7 bases fitting TRBD2. CDR1 and CDR2 (germline): SGHDN, FVKESK. Unmatched junction bases numbered 9, after V lost 4 bases and J lost 7 bases. The CDR3 length is 14 residues. For the CDR3, the DNA is TGTGCCAGCAGCCCGAGACCCTCGGGAGGGACCCAGTACTTC. Translating it yields CASSPRPSGGTQYF. Full variable domain (rest looked up from reference TRBV14 and TRBJ2-5): EAGVTQFPSHSVIEKGQTVTLRCDPISGHDNLYWYRRVMGKEIKFLLHFVKESKQDESGMPNNRFLAERTGGTYSTLKVQPAELEDSGVYFCASSPRPSGGTQYFGPGTRLLVL.

The chain links TRBV27 to TRBJ2-2, with TRBD2 matching over 8 bases. This CDR3 comprises 15 residues. Trimming cost V 3 bases and J 8 bases; bases outside gene matches: 8. In germline, CDR1 is MNHEY, CDR2 SMNVEV (reference sequence). In nucleotides, the CDR3 is TGTGCCAGCAGTTTGCCGGGACTAGTCCCTGGGGAGCTGTTTTTT. The encoded protein is CASSLPGLVPGELFF.

CDR3 in amino acids: CATSRVAGRTDTQYF. CDR3 DNA: TGTGCCACCAGCAGAGTGGCGGGACGCACAGATACGCAGTATTTT. The chain uses TRBV15 and TRBJ2-3; D may be TRBD2 (6 bases). The V gene's germline CDR1 is LNHNV and CDR2 YYDKDF (reference sequence). Trimming took off 1 base at V and 1 base at J, with 9 bases between the two ends. The CDR3 has 15 residues. The whole variable domain, filled in from reference TRBV15 and TRBJ2-3, reads DAMVIQNPRYQVTQFGKPVTLSCSQTLNHNVMYWYQQKSSQAPKLLFHYYDKDFNNEADTPDNFQSRRPNTSFCFLDIRSPGLGDTAMYLCATSRVAGRTDTQYFGPGTRLTVL.

The chain combines TRBV19 with TRBJ2-3, with TRBD1 identical over 9 bases. V was clipped by 3 bases and J by 9 bases; unmatched bases: 13. Germline lookup yields CDR1 LNHDA and CDR2 SQIVND (reference sequence). The CDR3 is 16 amino acids. The CDR3 loop is CASSIQQGATAETQYF. Here the CDR3 DNA reads TGTGCCAGTAGTATCCAACAGGGGGCGACTGCTGAGACGCAGTATTTT.

The chain links TRBV5-6 to TRBJ1-2, with 9 bases aligning to TRBD1. CDR3 size: 16 residues. Germline V gene sequence: CDR1 SGHDT, CDR2 YYEEEE. The trim removed 0 bases at V and 8 bases at J, leaving 11 bases unmatched. CDR3 nucleotide sequence: TGTGCCAGCAGCTTGGCCCGGGGACAGGGTGAGGGAGGCTACACCTTC. Protein product: CASSLARGQGEGGYTF.

In this sample, this clone turned up a few times. The chain has TRBV6-5 and TRBJ2-7; 10 bases line up with TRBD1. CDR3 length equals 15 residues. V was pared by 5 bases and J by 4 bases, with 8 bases of the junction left unmatched. Germline values: CDR1 MNHEY, CDR2 SVGAGI. The CDR3 sequence: CASSNPRQGAYEQYF. The CDR3 coding sequence is TGTGCCAGCAGTAACCCCCGACAGGGGGCTTACGAGCAGTACTTC.

This clone was counted only a few times. CDR3 loop: CSVEDQGELFF. Here the CDR3 DNA reads TGCAGCGTTGAAGATCAGGGGGAGCTGTTTTTT. The V gene is TRBV29-1, the J gene TRBJ2-2; D not resolved. CDR1 and CDR2 from the germline V gene are SQVTM and ANQGSEA. The CDR3 totals 11 residues. Trimming shortened V by 0 bases and J by 8 bases, and 4 bases separated the two germline ends.

This rearrangement joins TRBV7-3 to TRBJ2-6; TRBD1 matches at 8 bases. Germline V gene lookup returns CDR1 SGHTA and CDR2 FQGTGA. This CDR3 has 18 amino acids. The trim removed 5 bases at V and 1 base at J, leaving 10 bases unmatched. CDR3 loop: CASSQRQGSGSGANVLTF. In DNA, the CDR3 is TGTGCCAGCAGCCAAAGACAGGGGAGCGGATCTGGGGCCAACGTCCTGACTTTC.

The chain carries TRBV7-2 and TRBJ1-2; 8 bases match TRBD1. The J segment lost 4 bases and the V segment lost 5 bases, leaving 6 bases of the junction unmatched. The CDR3 has 14 residues. Germline CDR1 and CDR2: SGHTA and FQGNSA. The CDR3 DNA reads as TGTGCCAGCAGCGCGGGACAGGAGATCTATGGCTACACCTTC. It translates to CASSAGQEIYGYTF.

The chain uses TRBV6-1 and TRBJ1-5, with a possible D match to TRBD1 (6 bases). Between the trimmed V and J ends, which lost 4 bases and 3 bases, there was a span of 10 bases. Germline lookup yields CDR1 MNHNS and CDR2 SASEGT. This CDR3 contains 14 residues. The DNA of the CDR3 is TGTGCCAGCAGTGGGACAGTAAACAATCAGCCCCAGCATTTT. Translating it yields CASSGTVNNQPQHF.

This clone was seen a handful of times. CDR3 in DNA: TGTGCCAGCAGCTTATTATCGGACACTGAAGCTTTCTTT. Its protein product is CASSLLSDTEAFF. The chain recombines TRBV7-3 with TRBJ1-1; D is uncertain. This CDR3 has 13 residues. V lost 2 bases and J lost 3, with 7 bases in between. Germline loops: CDR1 SGHTA, CDR2 FQGTGA.